The 11 T cell receptor beta chains below come from one sample, sequenced in a study of cytomegalovirus exposure and HLA in healthy donors. PCR primers comprised 60 Vbeta and 13 Jbeta primers. Assay used: immunoSEQ multiplex PCR; TCRdb lists only in-frame clones, some missing. Of about 72,000 clones in the sample, 60% to 75% are singletons; the top ten hold roughly 22%. Sequenced material: PBMCs. The receptors originated from a man aged 40-49 years in good health and CMV-seropositive.

V gene TRBV5-1 combines with J gene TRBJ2-1; D is perhaps TRBD2 (5 bases). The CDR3 is made up of 15 amino acids. Trimming shortened V by 2 bases and J by 3 bases, and 12 bases separated the two germline ends. CDR1 and CDR2 from the germline V gene are SGHRS and YFSETQ. In DNA, the CDR3 is TGCGCCAGCAGCTTCACAGAGGGAAGCTACAATGAGCAGTTCTTC. It specifies CASSFTEGSYNEQFF. The full variable domain, rest sourced from reference TRBV5-1 and TRBJ2-1, is KAGVTQTPRYLIKTRGQQVTLSCSPISGHRSVSWYQQTPGQGLQFLFEYFSETQRNKGNFPGRFSGRQFSNSRSEMNVSTLELGDSALYLCASSFTEGSYNEQFFGPGTRLTVL.

For the CDR3, the DNA is TGTGCCTGGACCGGAAACCTCAGGGCTGCCGAATCCCCTCACTATGGCTACACCTTC. Amino acid sequence: CAWTGNLRAAESPHYGYTF. The V and J genes are TRBV30 and TRBJ1-2, with D possibly TRBD1 on 5 matching bases. V was trimmed by 4 bases and J by 3 bases, leaving 30 bases between them. The CDR3 runs 19 residues. The germline V gene encodes CDR1 GTSNPN and CDR2 SVGIG (reference sequence).

Only one count was recorded for this clone. The genes are TRBV28 and TRBJ2-7; 9 bases line up with TRBD1. The CDR3 contains 14 residues. Germline values: CDR1 MDHEN, CDR2 SYDVKM. J lost 0 bases, V lost 4 bases, and 1 base had no gene match. CDR3 sequence reads: CASSWTGVSYEQYF. The CDR3 DNA reads TGTGCCAGCAGTTGGACAGGGGTCTCCTACGAGCAGTACTTC. The full variable domain, with the rest looked up from reference TRBV28 and TRBJ2-7, is DVKVTQSSRYLVKRTGEKVFLECVQDMDHENMFWYRQDPGLGLRLIYFSYDVKMKEKGDIPEGYSVSREKKERFSLILESASTNQTSMYLCASSWTGVSYEQYFGPGTRLTVT.

This chain connects TRBV7-3 to TRBJ2-1; possibly TRBD1 for D (5 bases). V was shortened by 3 bases and J by 4 bases, with 13 bases between the two germline ends. Looked up from germline, CDR1 is SGHTA and CDR2 is FQGTGA. The CDR3 runs to 15 residues. The CDR3 DNA reads as TGTGCCAGCAGCTTGGGCCGACCAGGGTACAATGAGCAGTTCTTC. Its protein is CASSLGRPGYNEQFF.

This chain joins TRBV19 and TRBJ1-3; unclear D gene. Germline lookup yields CDR1 LNHDA and CDR2 SQIVND (reference sequence). The CDR3 covers 15 residues. V was cut by 4 bases and J by 3 bases, with 13 bases left in between. The CDR3 DNA sequence: TGTGCCAGTAGTACTCTCGGGTTAGGTGGAAACACCATATATTTT. Protein sequence: CASSTLGLGGNTIYF.

CDR3 in DNA: TGCAGCGTTGAAGATTCGCTATACCCCACAGATACGCAGTATTTT. Amino acids: CSVEDSLYPTDTQYF. The rearrangement links TRBV29-1 to TRBJ2-3, with D hard to call. The ends were cut back, 0 bases at V and 2 bases at J, with 12 bases in the middle. The CDR3 is made up of 15 amino acids. Germline assignment: CDR1 SQVTM and CDR2 ANQGSEA.

This clone came up a few times. The gene calls are TRBV7-2 and TRBJ1-5; no reliable D call. Per germline, CDR1 SGHTA and CDR2 FQGNSA. The CDR3 is 13 residues long. V lost 6 bases and J 6 bases, leaving 12 bases between the germline ends. As DNA, the CDR3 is TGTGCCAGCAGTTATGATCGGGTTCAGCCCCAGCATTTT. This encodes CASSYDRVQPQHF.

The genes are TRBV5-1 and TRBJ2-1; 13 positions match TRBD2. Germline CDR1 SGHRS, CDR2 YFSETQ. The CDR3 is 16 residues long. The ends lost 4 bases at V and 6 bases at J; junction bases unmatched: 7. The CDR3 spells CASSTGTSGGVNEQFF. The CDR3 DNA is TGCGCCAGCAGCACCGGCACTAGCGGGGGGGTCAATGAGCAGTTCTTC. The full variable domain, completed using reference TRBV5-1 and TRBJ2-1, is KAGVTQTPRYLIKTRGQQVTLSCSPISGHRSVSWYQQTPGQGLQFLFEYFSETQRNKGNFPGRFSGRQFSNSRSEMNVSTLELGDSALYLCASSTGTSGGVNEQFFGPGTRLTVL.

V and J are TRBV4-1 and TRBJ1-1, with D possibly TRBD1 on 5 matching bases. V dropped 1 base and J dropped 4 bases, with 19 bases sitting between them. This CDR3 comprises 17 residues. CDR1 MGHRA and CDR2 YSYEKL come from the germline V gene. CDR3: CASSQAPPRLGGTEAFF. CDR3 DNA sequence: TGCGCCAGCAGCCAAGCCCCGCCAAGGCTGGGGGGCACTGAAGCTTTCTTT.

This chain connects TRBV15 to TRBJ2-5; D may be TRBD2 (6 bases). The CDR3 is 14 residues long. Germline V gene sequence: CDR1 LNHNV, CDR2 YYDKDF (reference sequence). The germline V and J ends were trimmed by 5 bases and 2 bases, with 12 bases remaining between them. The CDR3 protein is CATSVGTPQETQYF. DNA of the CDR3: TGTGCCACCAGCGTCGGGACTCCGCAAGAGACCCAGTACTTC.

Comments on this clone: It is likely a read error: a sequence one base away is far more abundant. This specimen includes other DNA sequences encoding the same CDR3. The chain joins TRBV6-5 to TRBJ1-5; D call uncertain. This CDR3 comprises 13 residues. The germline V gene has CDR1 MNHEY and CDR2 SVGAGI. CDR3 in DNA: TGTGCCAGCCGTTATGATCGGGTTCAGCCCCAGCATTTT. This encodes CASRYDRVQPQHF.